This TCR beta chain was sequenced for a study of T cell responses to AZD1222 COVID-19 vaccine. General study results and limits: Spike was spanned by vaccine-associated CD4 TCRs, with dominance at 160-218 and 743-854. Two AZD1222 administrations were followed by greater Spike-specific TCR breadth and depth.

With 2 bases removed from V and 3 bases from J, the gap between germline ends came to 13 bases. The CDR3 contains 15 residues. The germline gives CDR1 KGHSH, CDR2 LQKENI. The protocol was immunoSEQ multiplex PCR, while the TCRdb copy is restricted to in-frame clones and leaves out a portion. Of about 140,000 clones in the sample, about 93% were seen once. As for this clone: Its target is not known.

Analyses pooled second doses at about 4 or about 12 weeks. The source was peripheral blood, collected 28 days after the second AZD1222 dose. This chain joins TRBV18 and TRBJ1-1; maybe TRBD1 (5 bases). The clonotype originates from an adult who received the AZD1222 COVID-19 vaccine. The CDR3 region is CASSPFTGGDTEAFF. Written as DNA, the CDR3 is TGTGCCAGCTCACCATTCACAGGAGGGGACACTGAAGCTTTCTTT.